The clone carrying this T cell receptor beta chain was counted a few times. Just one base apart from a much larger clone, this may be a read error. The CDR3 totals 11 residues. V shed 0 bases and J shed 5 bases, with 4 bases lying between them. From germline, CDR1 is DFQATT and CDR2 SNEGSKA (reference sequence). These data are taken from a study of blood T cells in healthy people across ages. For the second PCR, which ran for 7 to 11 cycles, a sample-barcoded 5' primer and a J-beta primer mix were used. TCRdb redid the calling of the 5' RACE reads with MiXCR, one entry per CDR3 protein. In the table there are about 780,000 distinct CDR3 sequences, roughly 26% of which are singletons. These data were also filed under a second study, of T cells of mothers and their children.

The TCR comes from a boy aged 5-17 years in good health. V is TRBV20-1 and J is TRBJ2-5; D ambiguous. The sequencing sample was made of blood. For the CDR3, the DNA is TGCAGTGCTAGAGATATGGAGACCCAGTACTTC. The encoded protein is CSARDMETQYF.